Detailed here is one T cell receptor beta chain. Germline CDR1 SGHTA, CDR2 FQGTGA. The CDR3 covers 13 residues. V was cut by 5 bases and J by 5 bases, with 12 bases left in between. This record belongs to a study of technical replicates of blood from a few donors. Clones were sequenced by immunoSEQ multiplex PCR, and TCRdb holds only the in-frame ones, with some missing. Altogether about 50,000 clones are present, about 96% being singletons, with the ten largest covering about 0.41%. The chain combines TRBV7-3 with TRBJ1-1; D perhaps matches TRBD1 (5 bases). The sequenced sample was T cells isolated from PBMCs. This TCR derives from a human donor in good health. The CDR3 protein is CASSLGARTEAFF. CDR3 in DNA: TGTGCCAGCAGCCTTGGGGCTAGGACTGAAGCTTTCTTT. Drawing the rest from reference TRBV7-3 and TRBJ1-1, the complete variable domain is GAGVSQTPSNKVTEKGKYVELRCDPISGHTALYWYRQSLGQGPEFLIYFQGTGAADDSGLPNDRFFAVRPEGSVSTLKIQRTERGDSAVYLCASSLGARTEAFFGQGTRLTVV.